This section outlines one TCR beta chain sequence together with its context. What antigen it recognizes has not been identified. Per-base quality was not reported, and no clone a single base away is much larger than it. This sample was taken from a study of blood T cell repertoires in COVID-19 (dated by TCRdb to the early 2020s). Some background on the complete study: The collaborator samples originated in the United States, Italy and Spain and spanned the acute and convalescent phases of COVID-19. The prospective study material was composed of cDNA or gDNA derived from T cells, B-cell-depleted T cells, or PBMCs. Subjects who had been exposed to COVID-19, were actively infected with it, or had recovered from it provided the deeply sampled blood TCRbeta repertoires that made up the dataset. The repertoires were released in a freely available public database intended as a resource for research on the immune response to SARS-CoV-2. The samples were drawn from two sources: the first 160 participants of the ongoing ImmuneRACE study, and 1,254 subjects contributed by 6 global collaborators. Sample metadata almost always included a de-identified subject ID, COVID-19 status, age in years and sex. Where available, HLA class I and class II types were taken from metadata supplied by the sample provider and were not determined by assay-based typing. Broad study findings and their caveats: How much clinical and demographic metadata was included differed by source and by participant, and the metadata was provided uncurated.

TCRbeta CDR3 regions were amplified from genomic DNA by means of the immunoSEQ Assay, a bias-controlled multiplex PCR. Under the source paper's analysis protocol: The number of nucleated cells in each sample was estimated by amplification of reference gene primers within the assay. Sequence reads were collapsed and filtered to measure the absolute abundance of every unique TCRbeta CDR3 rearrangement. For each sample, productive Simpson clonality was calculated as the square root of Simpson's diversity index over productive rearrangements. Not all clones reach the TCRdb copy of this immuneACCESS table, which keeps in-frame sequences only. Checked studies attribute under half of the gap to unresolved V genes and leave the rest unexplained. Clone size and V and J calls were adopted from that table, with D and trimming inferred from the DNA. For this sample there are roughly 330,000 clones; 75% to 90% appear just once. Over 4.5% of the sample is taken by the ten largest.

Participants in the prospective study were aged roughly 18 to 89 years, lived in 20 to 30 United States geographic areas, and enrolled through a virtual design. Cohort assignment in the prospective study relied on participant-reported clinical history from a screening survey and a study questionnaire. ImmuneRACE Cohort 3 recovered participants were defined by two consecutive negative NP/OP PCR tests, healthcare professional clearance, or symptom resolution. Mobile phlebotomists in the prospective study collected whole blood, serum and a nasopharyngeal or oropharyngeal swab from every participant. Prospective study participants could optionally give additional blood draws and questionnaires over an approximately 2-month period. Blood samples from the prospective study were shipped frozen or at room temperature prior to DNA extraction. From the cysteine up to the phenylalanine, the CDR3 has a length of 17 residues. The entry retains the CDR3 DNA only, 51 bases that are in frame from base 1. V loses 2 bases at its end and J loses 2 bases; junction bases beyond the gene matches: 8. Looking up the germline V gene yields CDR1 SGHVS and CDR2 FQNEAQ.

The V and J genes are TRBV7-8 and TRBJ2-1; 8 central bases correspond to TRBD2. The sequence derives from a man aged 30 to 45 who had recovered from COVID-19. The sequenced sample was PBMCs or T cells enriched from blood (not recorded which). CDR3 protein: CASSLPPGGSPYNEQFF. The DNA reads as follows: TGTGCCAGCAGCTTACCGCCGGGGGGGTCTCCCTACAATGAGCAGTTCTTC.